This T cell receptor beta chain came from a study of beta chain features in type 1 diabetes. As for the study in general: Similarity in age, gender and cell yields was seen between patients and healthy donors.

The study reverse transcribed the entire isolated RNA, so it sequenced expressed TCRB transcripts. Generated by immunoSEQ multiplex PCR, the TCRdb table keeps only in-frame clones and is missing some. The sample consists of a few hundred thousand clones, about 9.3% of them appearing once. This clone has a handful of counts. The receptor was derived from a woman aged 18 to 35 in good health. The sequencing input was naive CD4+ T cells from blood.

The CDR3 region has the DNA TGTGCCAGCAGTACAGAACTCAGTGGTTCACCCCTCCACTTT. Translation gives CASSTELSGSPLHF. The chain uses TRBV11-1 and TRBJ1-6; unclear D gene. This CDR3 is 14 amino acids long. V lost 6 bases and J lost 9, with 15 bases in between. Per germline, CDR1 SGHAT and CDR2 FQDESV (reference sequence).